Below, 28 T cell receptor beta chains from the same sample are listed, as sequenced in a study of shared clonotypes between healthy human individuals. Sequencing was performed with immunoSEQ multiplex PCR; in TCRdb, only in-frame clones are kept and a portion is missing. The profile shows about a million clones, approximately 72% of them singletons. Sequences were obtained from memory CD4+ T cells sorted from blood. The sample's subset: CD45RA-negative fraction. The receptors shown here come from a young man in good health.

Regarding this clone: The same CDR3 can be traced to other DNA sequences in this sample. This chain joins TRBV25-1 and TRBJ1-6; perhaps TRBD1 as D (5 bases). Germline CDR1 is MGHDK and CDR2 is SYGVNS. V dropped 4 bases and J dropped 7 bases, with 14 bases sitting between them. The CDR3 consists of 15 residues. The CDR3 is CASSVSGTANSPLHF. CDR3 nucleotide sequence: TGTGCCAGCAGTGTTTCCGGGACGGCCAATTCACCCCTCCACTTT.

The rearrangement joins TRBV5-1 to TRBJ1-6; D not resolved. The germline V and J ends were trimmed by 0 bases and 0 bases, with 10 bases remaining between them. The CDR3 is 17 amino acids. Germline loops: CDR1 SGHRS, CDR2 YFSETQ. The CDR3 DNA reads TGCGCCAGCAGCTTGGGGTTCGGGAGCTCCTATAATTCACCCCTCCACTTT. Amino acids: CASSLGFGSSYNSPLHF.

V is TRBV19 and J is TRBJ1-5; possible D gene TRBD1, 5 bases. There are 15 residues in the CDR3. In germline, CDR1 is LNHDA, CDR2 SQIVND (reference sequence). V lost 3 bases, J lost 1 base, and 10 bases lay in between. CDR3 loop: CASSMTPGSNQPQHF. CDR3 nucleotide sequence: TGTGCCAGTAGTATGACGCCAGGGAGCAATCAGCCCCAGCATTTT.

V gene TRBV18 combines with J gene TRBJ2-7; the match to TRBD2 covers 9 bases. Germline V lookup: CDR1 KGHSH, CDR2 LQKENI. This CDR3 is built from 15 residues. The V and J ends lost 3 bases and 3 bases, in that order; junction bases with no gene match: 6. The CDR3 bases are TGTGCCAGCTCACCTACCGGGACTAGCAGCTACGAGCAGTACTTC. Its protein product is CASSPTGTSSYEQYF.

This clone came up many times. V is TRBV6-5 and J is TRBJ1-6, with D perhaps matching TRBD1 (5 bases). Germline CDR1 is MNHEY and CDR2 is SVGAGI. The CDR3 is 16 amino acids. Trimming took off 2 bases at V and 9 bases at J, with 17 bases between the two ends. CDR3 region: CASSYQPRDASSPLHF. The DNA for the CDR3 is TGTGCCAGCAGTTACCAGCCGCGGGACGCATCTTCACCCCTCCACTTT.

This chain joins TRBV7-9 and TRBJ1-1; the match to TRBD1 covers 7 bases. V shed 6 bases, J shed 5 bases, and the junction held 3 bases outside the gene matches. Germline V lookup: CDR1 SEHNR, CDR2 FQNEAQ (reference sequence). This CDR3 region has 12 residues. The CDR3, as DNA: TGTGCCAGCAGAGCGACAGGGACTGAAGCTTTCTTT. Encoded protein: CASRATGTEAFF.

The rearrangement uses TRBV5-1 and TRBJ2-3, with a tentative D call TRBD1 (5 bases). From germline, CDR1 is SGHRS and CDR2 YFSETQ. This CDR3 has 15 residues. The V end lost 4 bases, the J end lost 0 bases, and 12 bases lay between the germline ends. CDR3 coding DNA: TGCGCCAGCAGCCCCCAGGGCTCTAGCACAGATACGCAGTATTTT. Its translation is CASSPQGSSTDTQYF.

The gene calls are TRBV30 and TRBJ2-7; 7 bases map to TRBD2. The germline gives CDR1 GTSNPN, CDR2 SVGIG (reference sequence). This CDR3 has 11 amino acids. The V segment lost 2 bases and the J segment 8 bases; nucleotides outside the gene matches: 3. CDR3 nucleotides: TGTGCCTGGAGTTCGGGGGGAAAGCAGTACTTC. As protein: CAWSSGGKQYF.

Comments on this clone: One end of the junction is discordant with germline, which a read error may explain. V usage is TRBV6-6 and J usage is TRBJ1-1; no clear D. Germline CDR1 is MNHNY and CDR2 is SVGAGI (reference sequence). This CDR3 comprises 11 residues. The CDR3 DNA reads TGTGCCAGCAGTCACTCAGGTGAAGCTTTCTTT. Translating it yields CASSHSGEAFF.

DNA for the CDR3: TGTGCCAGCAGCTGGGGCACACTAGCGGGAGTAGGCGAGACCCAGTACTTC. Its translation: CASSWGTLAGVGETQYF. This rearrangement joins TRBV7-8 to TRBJ2-5, with 11 nucleotides matching TRBD2. The CDR3 runs to 17 residues. Germline V gene sequence: CDR1 SGHVS, CDR2 FQNEAQ. V shed 4 bases and J 5 bases; nucleotides not matched to a gene: 12.

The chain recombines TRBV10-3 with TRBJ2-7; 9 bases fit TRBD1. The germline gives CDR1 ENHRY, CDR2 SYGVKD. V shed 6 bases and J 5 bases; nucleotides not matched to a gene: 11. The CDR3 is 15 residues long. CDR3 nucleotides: TGTGCCATCAGCAAACCGGACAGGGGCGGTGACGAGCAGTACTTC. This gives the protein CAISKPDRGGDEQYF.

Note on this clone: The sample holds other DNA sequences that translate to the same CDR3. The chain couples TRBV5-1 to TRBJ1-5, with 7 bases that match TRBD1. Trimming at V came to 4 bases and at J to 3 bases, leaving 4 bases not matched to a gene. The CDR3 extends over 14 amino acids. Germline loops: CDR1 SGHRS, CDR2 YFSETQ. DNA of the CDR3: TGCGCCAGCAGCCTGGGACAGCCCAATCAGCCCCAGCATTTT. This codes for CASSLGQPNQPQHF.

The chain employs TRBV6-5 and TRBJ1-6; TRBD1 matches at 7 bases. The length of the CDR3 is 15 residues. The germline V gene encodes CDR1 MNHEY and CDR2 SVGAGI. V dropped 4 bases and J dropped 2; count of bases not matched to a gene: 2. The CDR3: CASSSTGAYNSPLHF. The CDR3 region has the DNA TGTGCCAGCAGTTCCACAGGGGCCTATAATTCACCCCTCCACTTT.

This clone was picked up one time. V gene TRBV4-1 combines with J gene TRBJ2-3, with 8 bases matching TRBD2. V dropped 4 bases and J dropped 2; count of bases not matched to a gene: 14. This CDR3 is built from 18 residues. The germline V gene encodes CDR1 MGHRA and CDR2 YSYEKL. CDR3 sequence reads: CASSRSPLKLAATDTQYF. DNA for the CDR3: TGCGCCAGCAGCCGGTCCCCATTAAAACTAGCGGCCACAGATACGCAGTATTTT.

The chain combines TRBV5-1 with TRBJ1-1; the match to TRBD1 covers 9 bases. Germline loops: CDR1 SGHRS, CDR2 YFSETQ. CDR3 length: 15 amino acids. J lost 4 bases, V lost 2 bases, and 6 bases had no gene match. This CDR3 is CASSFRQGQGTEAFF. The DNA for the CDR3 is TGCGCCAGCAGCTTCCGGCAGGGACAGGGCACTGAAGCTTTCTTT.

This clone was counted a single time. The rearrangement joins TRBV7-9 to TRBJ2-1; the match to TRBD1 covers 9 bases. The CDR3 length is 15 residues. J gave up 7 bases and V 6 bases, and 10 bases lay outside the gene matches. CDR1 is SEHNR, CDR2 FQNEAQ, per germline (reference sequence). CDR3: CASRAGTGSMNEQFF. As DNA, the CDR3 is TGTGCCAGCAGAGCCGGGACAGGGAGTATGAATGAGCAGTTCTTC.

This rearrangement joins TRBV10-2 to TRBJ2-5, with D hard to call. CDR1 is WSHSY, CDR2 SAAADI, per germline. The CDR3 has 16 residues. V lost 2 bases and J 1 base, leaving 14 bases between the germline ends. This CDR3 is CASSEEEHKVQETQYF. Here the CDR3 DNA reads TGCGCCAGCAGTGAGGAAGAGCACAAAGTCCAAGAGACCCAGTACTTC.

The CDR3 nucleotides are TGCAGCGTTGAGTGGGACCTATCGAACACTGAAGCTTTCTTT. Translation: CSVEWDLSNTEAFF. The chain joins TRBV29-1 to TRBJ1-1; a weak D match, TRBD1 (5 bases). The V gene's germline CDR1 is SQVTM and CDR2 ANQGSEA. This CDR3 spans 14 amino acids. V shed 3 bases and J shed 1 base, with 12 bases lying between them.

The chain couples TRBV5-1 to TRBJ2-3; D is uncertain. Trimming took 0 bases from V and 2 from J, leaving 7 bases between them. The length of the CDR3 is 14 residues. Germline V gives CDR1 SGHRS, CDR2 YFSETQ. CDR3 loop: CASSLGKPTDTQYF. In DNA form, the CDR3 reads TGCGCCAGCAGCTTGGGGAAACCCACAGATACGCAGTATTTT.

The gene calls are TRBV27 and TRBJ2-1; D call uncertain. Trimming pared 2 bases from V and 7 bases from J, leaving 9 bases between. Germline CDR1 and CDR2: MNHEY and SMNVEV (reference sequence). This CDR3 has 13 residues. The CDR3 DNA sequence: TGTGCCAGCAGTTTACGAAGAGTTAATGAGCAGTTCTTC. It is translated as CASSLRRVNEQFF.

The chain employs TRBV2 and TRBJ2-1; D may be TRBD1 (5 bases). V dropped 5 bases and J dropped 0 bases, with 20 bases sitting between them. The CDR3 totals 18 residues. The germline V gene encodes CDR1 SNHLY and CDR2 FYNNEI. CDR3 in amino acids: CASSSSRTTDSSYNEQFF. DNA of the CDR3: TGTGCCAGCAGTTCGTCAAGGACAACAGATAGCTCCTACAATGAGCAGTTCTTC.

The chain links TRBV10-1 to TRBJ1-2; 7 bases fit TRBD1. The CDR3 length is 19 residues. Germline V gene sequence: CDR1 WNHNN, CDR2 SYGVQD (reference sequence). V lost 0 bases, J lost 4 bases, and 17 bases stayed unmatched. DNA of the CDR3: TGCGCCAGCAGTGAGTCCCAACAGGGGACTCCTTTAGCTAGCTATGGCTACACCTTC. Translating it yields CASSESQQGTPLASYGYTF.

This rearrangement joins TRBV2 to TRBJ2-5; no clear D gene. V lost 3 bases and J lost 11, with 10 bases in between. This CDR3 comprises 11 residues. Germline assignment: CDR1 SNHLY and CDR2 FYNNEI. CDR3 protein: CASSDDRKQYF. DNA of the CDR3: TGTGCCAGCAGTGATGACCGGAAACAGTACTTC.

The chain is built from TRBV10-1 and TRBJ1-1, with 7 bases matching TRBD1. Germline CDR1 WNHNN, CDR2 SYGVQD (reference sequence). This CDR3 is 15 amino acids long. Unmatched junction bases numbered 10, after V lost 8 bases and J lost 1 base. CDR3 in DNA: TGCGCCAGCGGGAAACAGGGGTTAGGGAACACTGAAGCTTTCTTT. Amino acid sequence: CASGKQGLGNTEAFF.

The CDR3 region has the DNA TGTGCCAGCAGCAAATTAGGCAGGGGCGCCTACGAGCAGTACTTC. Translated: CASSKLGRGAYEQYF. The V and J genes are TRBV21-1 and TRBJ2-7; the table's D call of TRBD1 was not tested on the DNA. TRBV21-1 is listed as a pseudogene. CDR3 length: 15 residues.

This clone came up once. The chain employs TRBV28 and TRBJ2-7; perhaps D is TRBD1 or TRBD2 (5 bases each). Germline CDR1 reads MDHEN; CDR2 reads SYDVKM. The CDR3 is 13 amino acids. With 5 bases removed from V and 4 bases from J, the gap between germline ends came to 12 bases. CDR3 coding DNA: TGTGCCAGCAGTGGGGGTTCAATATACGAGCAGTACTTC. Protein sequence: CASSGGSIYEQYF.

CDR3 sequence (DNA): TGTGCCAGCAGTGTCCAAGATAATAGCAATCAGCCCCAGCATTTT. Translating gives CASSVQDNSNQPQHF. This chain connects TRBV6-1 to TRBJ1-5; D is unclear. Per germline, CDR1 MNHNS and CDR2 SASEGT. CDR3 size: 15 residues. V was trimmed by 4 bases and J by 0 bases, leaving 10 bases between them.

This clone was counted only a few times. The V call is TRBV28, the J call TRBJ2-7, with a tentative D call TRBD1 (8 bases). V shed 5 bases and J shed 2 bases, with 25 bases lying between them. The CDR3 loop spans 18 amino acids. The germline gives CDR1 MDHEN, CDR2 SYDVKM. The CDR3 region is CASSPGGEQGGITYEQYF. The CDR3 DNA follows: TGTGCCAGCAGTCCTGGTGGGGAACAGGGGGGGATCACCTACGAGCAGTACTTC.